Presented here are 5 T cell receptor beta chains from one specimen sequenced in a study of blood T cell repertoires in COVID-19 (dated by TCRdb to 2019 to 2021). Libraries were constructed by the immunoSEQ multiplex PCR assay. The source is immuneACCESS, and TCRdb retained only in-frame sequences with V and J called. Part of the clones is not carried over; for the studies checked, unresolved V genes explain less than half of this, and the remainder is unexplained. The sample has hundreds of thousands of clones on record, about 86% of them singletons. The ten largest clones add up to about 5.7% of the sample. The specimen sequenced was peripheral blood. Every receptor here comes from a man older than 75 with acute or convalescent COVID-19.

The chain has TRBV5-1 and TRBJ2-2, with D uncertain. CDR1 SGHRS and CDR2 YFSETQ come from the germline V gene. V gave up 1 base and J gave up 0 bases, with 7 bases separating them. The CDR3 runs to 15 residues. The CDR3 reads CASSLTVANTGELFF. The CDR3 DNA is TGCGCCAGCAGCTTGACAGTCGCGAACACCGGGGAGCTGTTTTTT.

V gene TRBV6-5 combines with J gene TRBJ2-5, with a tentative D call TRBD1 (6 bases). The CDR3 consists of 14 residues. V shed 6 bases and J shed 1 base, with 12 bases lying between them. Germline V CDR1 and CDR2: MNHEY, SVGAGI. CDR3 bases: TGTGCCAGCAGGGCAAGGGACATCCAAGAGACCCAGTACTTC. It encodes CASRARDIQETQYF.

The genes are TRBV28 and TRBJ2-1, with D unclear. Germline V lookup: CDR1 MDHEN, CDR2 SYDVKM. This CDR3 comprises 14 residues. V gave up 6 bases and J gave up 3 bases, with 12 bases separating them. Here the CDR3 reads CASSRPSLYNEQFF. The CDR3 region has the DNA TGTGCCAGCAGCCGCCCTAGTCTCTACAATGAGCAGTTCTTC.

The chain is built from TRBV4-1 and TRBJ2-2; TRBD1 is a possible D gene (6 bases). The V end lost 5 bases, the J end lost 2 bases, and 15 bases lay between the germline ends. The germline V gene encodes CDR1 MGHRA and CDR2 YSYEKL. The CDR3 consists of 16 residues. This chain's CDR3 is CASSALGQLNTGELFF. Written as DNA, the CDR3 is TGCGCCAGCAGCGCTCTTGGACAGCTCAACACCGGGGAGCTGTTTTTT.

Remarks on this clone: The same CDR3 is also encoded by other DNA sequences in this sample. CDR3 nucleotide sequence: TGTGCCTGGAGTTACAACCAAGAGACCCAGTACTTC. This gives the protein CAWSYNQETQYF. V is TRBV30 and J is TRBJ2-5; D is unresolved. Germline V gene lookup returns CDR1 GTSNPN and CDR2 SVGIG (reference sequence). The length of the CDR3 is 12 residues. The V end lost 2 bases, the J end lost 0 bases, and 4 bases lay between the germline ends.